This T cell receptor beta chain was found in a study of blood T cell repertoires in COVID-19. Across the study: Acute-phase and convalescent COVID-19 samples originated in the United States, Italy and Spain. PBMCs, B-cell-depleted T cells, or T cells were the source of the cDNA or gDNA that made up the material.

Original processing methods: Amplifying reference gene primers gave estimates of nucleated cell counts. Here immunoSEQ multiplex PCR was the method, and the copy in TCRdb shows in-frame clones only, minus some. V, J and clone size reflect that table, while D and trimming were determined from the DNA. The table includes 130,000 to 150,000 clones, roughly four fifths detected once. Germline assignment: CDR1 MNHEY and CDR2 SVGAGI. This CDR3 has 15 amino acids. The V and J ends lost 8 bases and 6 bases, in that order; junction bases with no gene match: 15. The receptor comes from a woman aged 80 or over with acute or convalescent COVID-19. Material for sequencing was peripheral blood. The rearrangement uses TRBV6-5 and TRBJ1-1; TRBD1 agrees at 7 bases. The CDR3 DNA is TGTGCCAGCCGACAACTTATGACAGGGTTATCTGAAGCTTTCTTT. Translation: CASRQLMTGLSEAFF.